This T cell receptor (beta chain) comes out of a study of blood T cell repertoires in COVID-19. Whole-study context: T cells, B-cell-depleted T cells, or PBMCs provided the cDNA or gDNA that served as material.

Sequencing used immunoSEQ multiplex PCR; TCRdb keeps in-frame clones, though not all of them. The table includes 150,000 or so clones, almost 80% detected once. V lost 1 base and J lost 6, with 15 bases in between. The CDR3 is made up of 15 amino acids. Per germline, CDR1 SEHNR and CDR2 FQNEAQ (reference sequence). The table lists this clone with a few counts. The study counted Cohort 3 donors as recovered given two negative PCRs, clearance, or symptom resolution. The rearrangement links TRBV7-9 to TRBJ1-2, with D hard to call. This receptor was identified in a woman between 50 and 59 years old who had recovered from COVID-19. Sequenced material: PBMCs or T cells enriched from blood (not recorded which). This CDR3 reads CASSLEHLFANGYTF. CDR3 nucleotide sequence: TGTGCCAGCAGCTTAGAGCATCTGTTTGCGAATGGCTACACCTTC.